This T cell receptor (beta chain) is drawn from a study of metastatic and nonmetastatic thyroid tumors (dated by TCRdb to 2019 to 2021). For the study in its entirety: For patients with malignant and with benign thyroid disease, the researchers compared repertoires between peripheral blood samples and tumor or nodule tissue samples. Paper-wide results and their limitations: In both blood and tumor samples, TCR beta diversity was reported to be significantly higher in malignant tumors than in benign nodules.

This clone was detected many times. Its antigen is unknown. The junction differs from germline at one of its ends, possibly a read error. The germline V gene sets CDR1 to SNHLY and CDR2 to FYNNEI. From the cysteine up to the phenylalanine, the CDR3 has a length of 16 residues. Kept here is only the CDR3 DNA, which spans 48 bases and is read in frame from base 1. None of the patients had been given any treatment before thyroid surgery. Using T-cell receptor beta sequencing, the study looked back at clinical samples from patients collected from about 2011 to 2018. The library was produced with PCR. TCRdb records Illumina HiSeq 4000 as the sequencer. High-throughput sequencing was used to profile the TCR beta-chain CDR3 region of every patient. The original methods were these. CDR3 differences across clinicopathological groups were used to build a classifier for discriminating distant-metastatic papillary thyroid cancer patients. The Shannon index was used to measure repertoire diversity, and the Morisita-Horn index was used to measure how similar tumor and blood repertoires were. The raw public reads went through TCRdb reprocessing: fastp at Q25, MiXCR clone calling, in-frame beta chains kept. The V and J calls were not made by the authors but by TCRdb's processing. The sample contains around 34,000 clones, around 19% of them found a single time. The ten most abundant clones make up 8% of the sample.

The sequence links TRBV2 to TRBJ2-3; TRBD1 fits 11 bases in the junction. The clonotype comes from a female donor with papillary thyroid cancer or a benign thyroid nodule (not recorded which). Some clones in this sample may be carry-over from other donors' samples. Sequenced input: blood. DNA sequence: TGTGCCAGCGGTGAGCGGGGGACAGGGGGAGCAGATACGCAGTATTTT. It is translated as CASGERGTGGADTQYF.